A selection of T cell receptor beta chains follows, all from one sample in a study of blood T cell repertoires in COVID-19. This table comes from immunoSEQ multiplex PCR, and its TCRdb copy is limited to in-frame clones, with some not included. The sample carries about 190,000 clones, less than 85% recorded once. Input material: peripheral blood. The receptors were sampled from a woman aged 45-60 years with acute or convalescent COVID-19. CDR3s include the opening cysteine and the closing phenylalanine or tryptophan. D genes are given only for firm matches. Only part of the rows carry a size: once, few, many, or a class if the clone is expanded.

clone size: -
V gene: TRBV30
D gene: TRBD1
J gene: TRBJ1-3
CDR3 protein: CAWTGGSGNTIYF
CDR3 DNA: TGTGCCTGGACAGGGGGATCTGGAAACACCATATATTTT

clone size: -
V gene: TRBV30
D gene: -
J gene: TRBJ2-7
CDR3 protein: CAWSVLESSYEQYF
CDR3 DNA: TGTGCCTGGAGTGTACTTGAGAGCTCCTACGAGCAGTACTTC

clone size: -
V gene: TRBV9
D gene: TRBD1
J gene: TRBJ1-2
CDR3 protein: CASSAQAGTGGGGYTF
CDR3 DNA: TGTGCCAGCAGCGCACAGGCCGGGACAGGAGGTGGTGGCTACACCTTC

clone size: -
V gene: TRBV28
D gene: TRBD1
J gene: TRBJ2-7
CDR3 protein: CASSRTGSNSHEQYF
CDR3 DNA: TGTGCCAGCAGCAGGACAGGGTCAAATTCCCACGAGCAGTACTTC

clone size: -
V gene: TRBV19
D gene: TRBD2
J gene: TRBJ2-2
CDR3 protein: CATPGRAPGELFF
CDR3 DNA: TGTGCCACTCCCGGGAGGGCCCCCGGGGAGCTGTTTTTT

clone size: -
V gene: TRBV2
D gene: -
J gene: TRBJ1-1
CDR3 protein: CASSEPRGIGTEAFF
CDR3 DNA: TGTGCCAGCAGTGAGCCTCGGGGAATCGGCACTGAAGCTTTCTTT

clone size: once
V gene: TRBV9
D gene: TRBD2
J gene: TRBJ2-3
CDR3 protein: CASRLGLAGGTDTQYF
CDR3 DNA: TGTGCCAGCCGACTTGGACTAGCGGGGGGAACAGATACGCAGTATTTT

clone size: -
V gene: TRBV27
D gene: -
J gene: TRBJ1-4
CDR3 protein: CASSLSRDTGKLFF
CDR3 DNA: TGTGCCAGCAGTTTATCTAGGGACACCGGTAAACTGTTTTTT

clone size: once
V gene: TRBV7-9
D gene: -
J gene: TRBJ1-1
CDR3 protein: CASSLDRINTEAFF
CDR3 DNA: TGTGCCAGCAGCTTAGACAGGATAAACACTGAAGCTTTCTTT

clone size: -
V gene: TRBV6-5
D gene: -
J gene: TRBJ1-5
CDR3 protein: CASMERGSQPQHF
CDR3 DNA: TGTGCCAGCATGGAAAGGGGGAGCCAGCCCCAGCATTTT

clone size: once
V gene: TRBV9
D gene: TRBD1
J gene: TRBJ2-7
CDR3 protein: CASSSGQGNDYEQYF
CDR3 DNA: TGTGCCAGCAGCTCTGGACAGGGTAATGACTACGAGCAGTACTTC

clone size: -
V gene: TRBV27
D gene: TRBD2
J gene: TRBJ2-7
CDR3 protein: CASSLTRTSGRHEQYF
CDR3 DNA: TGTGCCAGCAGTTTGACCCGGACTAGCGGGAGACACGAGCAGTACTTC

clone size: many
V gene: TRBV2
D gene: TRBD1
J gene: TRBJ1-6
CDR3 protein: CASSGDRGSSPLHF
CDR3 DNA: TGTGCCAGCAGTGGGGACAGGGGTTCTTCACCCCTCCACTTT

clone size: -
V gene: TRBV5-1
D gene: TRBD2
J gene: TRBJ2-1
CDR3 protein: CASSPDPPPSGKYEQFF
CDR3 DNA: TGCGCCAGCAGCCCGGATCCTCCCCCTAGCGGGAAATATGAGCAGTTCTTC

clone size: few
V gene: TRBV7-9
D gene: TRBD1
J gene: TRBJ1-5
CDR3 protein: CASSFGQGNQPQHF
CDR3 DNA: TGTGCCAGCAGCTTCGGACAGGGCAATCAGCCCCAGCATTTT

clone size: once
V gene: TRBV18
D gene: TRBD1
J gene: TRBJ1-1
CDR3 protein: CASSPQGAAITEAFF
CDR3 DNA: TGTGCCAGCTCACCCCAGGGGGCTGCAATCACTGAAGCTTTCTTT